These 6 T cell receptor beta chains originate from one sample sequenced in a study of T cell repertoires in ileal Crohn's disease. Sequenced by immunoSEQ multiplex PCR; TCRdb stores in-frame clones only, minus some. The sample comprises about 8,200 clones, roughly 96% of which are singletons, and less than 0.25% rests with the top ten. Sequenced: ileal tissue. All receptors come from an adult with Crohn's disease.

The genes are TRBV2 and TRBJ2-1; D not resolved. Germline V gene data show CDR1 as SNHLY and CDR2 as FYNNEI. The CDR3 consists of 11 residues. Trimming took 11 bases from V and 5 from J, leaving 10 bases between them. This chain's CDR3 is CACVKNNEQFF. As DNA, the CDR3 is TGTGCCTGTGTCAAAAACAATGAGCAGTTCTTC. The full variable domain, rest sourced from reference TRBV2 and TRBJ2-1, is EPEVTQTPSHQVTQMGQEVILRCVPISNHLYFYWYRQILGQKVEFLVSFYNNEISEKSEIFDDQFSVERPDGSNFTLKIRSTKLEDSAMYFCACVKNNEQFFGPGTRLTVL.

The J gene is TRBJ1-1, the V gene TRBV2, with a weak D call TRBD1 (6 bases). The CDR3 is made up of 12 amino acids. V lost 4 bases and J lost 11, with 14 bases in between. CDR1 SNHLY and CDR2 FYNNEI come from the germline V gene. CDR3 loop: CASSGGGSWAFF. DNA of the CDR3: TGTGCCAGCAGTGGGGGGGGCAGTTGGGCTTTCTTT.

This chain's CDR3 is CASSLGGSSYEQYF. The CDR3 DNA sequence: TGTGCCAGCAGTCTCGGAGGGAGCTCCTACGAGCAGTACTTC. The V and J genes are TRBV6-5 and TRBJ2-7, with D perhaps matching TRBD2 (6 bases). The CDR3 has 14 amino acids. Germline assignment: CDR1 MNHEY and CDR2 SVGAGI. V was pared by 5 bases and J by 0 bases, with 11 bases between.

The chain uses TRBV5-1 and TRBJ2-5, with TRBD2 matching over 7 bases. The trim removed 0 bases at V and 1 base at J, leaving 15 bases unmatched. Germline loops: CDR1 SGHRS, CDR2 YFSETQ. CDR3 length equals 19 residues. CDR3 sequence: CASSLVPTAGDPIQETQYF. CDR3 coding DNA: TGCGCCAGCAGCTTGGTCCCCACGGCGGGGGACCCTATCCAAGAGACCCAGTACTTC.

The sample holds one count of this clone. This chain connects TRBV5-1 to TRBJ2-3, with 8 bases identical to TRBD2. The CDR3 extends over 13 amino acids. Germline values: CDR1 SGHRS, CDR2 YFSETQ. V dropped 4 bases and J dropped 6; count of bases not matched to a gene: 4. The CDR3 region has the DNA TGCGCCAGCAGCAGCCGGGAGGGGGATACGCAGTATTTT. This sequence encodes CASSSREGDTQYF.

The chain joins TRBV5-1 to TRBJ1-2; 9 bases fit TRBD1. Germline trimming cut 4 bases from V and 8 bases from J; bases unmatched to any gene: 6. The CDR3 totals 13 residues. Per germline, CDR1 SGHRS and CDR2 YFSETQ. The CDR3: CASSPEGQGGYTF. CDR3 coding DNA: TGCGCCAGCAGCCCGGAGGGACAGGGAGGCTACACCTTC.